The following is a TCR beta chain sequence with its context. This record comes from a study of T cell responses to AZD1222 COVID-19 vaccine. This CDR3 spans 15 amino acids. V gave up 2 bases and J gave up 5 bases, with 13 bases separating them. CDR1 MDHEN and CDR2 SYDVKM come from the germline V gene. Profiling relied on immunoSEQ multiplex PCR, and the TCRdb table lists in-frame clones only, not all of them. The table has 150,000 to 160,000 clones, approximately 90% seen once. The V call is TRBV28, the J call TRBJ1-5; possibly TRBD1 for D (6 bases). The sequence was collected from an adult in good health. The input for sequencing was peripheral blood, taken on day 0 of AZD1222 vaccination. For the CDR3, the DNA is TGTGCCAGCAGTTTAATGGGGGCTGGGGATCAGCCCCAGCATTTT. It yields the protein CASSLMGAGDQPQHF.